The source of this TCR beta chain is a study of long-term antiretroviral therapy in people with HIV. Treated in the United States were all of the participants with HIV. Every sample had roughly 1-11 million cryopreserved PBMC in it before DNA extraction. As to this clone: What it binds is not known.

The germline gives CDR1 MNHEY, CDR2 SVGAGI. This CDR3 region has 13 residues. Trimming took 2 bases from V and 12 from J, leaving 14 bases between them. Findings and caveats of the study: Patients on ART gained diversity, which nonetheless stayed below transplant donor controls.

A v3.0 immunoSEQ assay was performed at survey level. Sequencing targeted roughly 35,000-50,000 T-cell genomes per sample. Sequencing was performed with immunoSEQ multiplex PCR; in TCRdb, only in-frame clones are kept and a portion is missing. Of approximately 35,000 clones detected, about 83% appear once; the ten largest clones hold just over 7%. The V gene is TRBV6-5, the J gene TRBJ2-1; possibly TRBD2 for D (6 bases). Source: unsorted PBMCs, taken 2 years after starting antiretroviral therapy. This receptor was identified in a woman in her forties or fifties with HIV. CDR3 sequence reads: CASSYGVGGWQFF. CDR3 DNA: TGTGCCAGCAGTTACGGGGTGGGGGGTTGGCAGTTCTTC.